These 10 T cell receptor beta chains were all obtained from the same sample, sequenced in a study of graft-versus-host responses after intestinal transplantation. No antigen is known for these receptors. Using immunoSEQ multiplex PCR, the repertoire was profiled, and TCRdb retains in-frame clones only, with some absent. The profile shows fewer than 95,000 clones, around 93% of them singletons. The specimen comprised unstimulated CD4+ T cells sorted from spleen or lymph node cells, sampled before transplant. Source of these receptors: a human donor who was the organ donor for an intestinal transplant.

V and J are TRBV18 and TRBJ2-7; the D gene is possibly TRBD1 (5 bases). Germline CDR1 is KGHSH and CDR2 is LQKENI. This CDR3 spans 15 amino acids. V lost 1 base and J 4 bases, leaving 14 bases between the germline ends. The CDR3 DNA reads as TGTGCCAGCTCACCACGGGCCGGCAGGGATTACGAGCAGTACTTC. Amino acid sequence: CASSPRAGRDYEQYF. Drawing the rest from reference TRBV18 and TRBJ2-7, the complete variable domain is NAGVMQNPRHLVRRRGQEARLRCSPMKGHSHVYWYRQLPEEGLKFMVYLQKENIIDESGMPKERFSAEFPKEGPSILRIQQVVRGDSAAYFCASSPRAGRDYEQYFGPGTRLTVT.

The chain couples TRBV12-5 to TRBJ1-5; 10 nucleotides match TRBD1. The V and J ends lost 6 bases and 0 bases, in that order; junction bases with no gene match: 5. CDR1 is LGHNT, CDR2 FRNRAP, per germline. The CDR3 is 16 residues long. The CDR3 is CASGGQGGYSNQPQHF. CDR3 nucleotides: TGTGCTAGTGGAGGACAGGGGGGCTATAGCAATCAGCCCCAGCATTTT.

The chain couples TRBV7-9 to TRBJ1-1; 8 bases line up with TRBD1. Trimming cost V 2 bases and J 5 bases; bases outside gene matches: 10. This CDR3 comprises 16 residues. From germline, CDR1 is SEHNR and CDR2 FQNEAQ (reference sequence). CDR3 sequence reads: CASSLRQGAPKTEAFF. The CDR3 region has the DNA TGTGCCAGCAGCTTACGGCAGGGGGCCCCTAAGACTGAAGCTTTCTTT. Drawing the rest from reference TRBV7-9 and TRBJ1-1, the complete variable domain is DTGVSQNPRHKITKRGQNVTFRCDPISEHNRLYWYRQTLGQGPEFLTYFQNEAQLEKSRLLSDRFSAERPKGSFSTLEIQRTEQGDSAMYLCASSLRQGAPKTEAFFGQGTRLTVV.

The chain links TRBV9 to TRBJ1-5; D gene uncertain. Trimming cost V 0 bases and J 4 bases, with 5 bases left between them. This CDR3 is 13 amino acids long. Germline CDR1 and CDR2: SGDLS and YYNGEE. CDR3: CASSVDPNQPQHF. CDR3 DNA sequence: TGTGCCAGCAGCGTAGACCCGAATCAGCCCCAGCATTTT. The whole variable domain, remainder taken from reference TRBV9 and TRBJ1-5, is DSGVTQTPKHLITATGQRVTLRCSPRSGDLSVYWYQQSLDQGLQFLIQYYNGEERAKGNILERFSAQQFPDLHSELNLSSLELGDSALYFCASSVDPNQPQHFGDGTRLSIL.

This chain uses TRBV27 with TRBJ2-7, with 8 bases identical to TRBD1. The junction had 10 bases not matched to a gene; V was cut back by 3 bases and J by 6 bases. The CDR3 totals 15 residues. CDR1 and CDR2 from the germline V gene are MNHEY and SMNVEV (reference sequence). The CDR3 loop is CASSLDRAHLTEQYF. CDR3 coding DNA: TGTGCCAGCAGTTTGGACAGGGCGCACTTAACCGAGCAGTACTTC.

The CDR3 DNA sequence: TGCGCCAGCATGGTTTTCACAAACACCGGGGAGCTGTTTTTT. Encoded protein: CASMVFTNTGELFF. V and J are TRBV5-1 and TRBJ2-2; no clear D gene. The CDR3 extends over 14 amino acids. The V gene's germline CDR1 is SGHRS and CDR2 YFSETQ. The germline V and J ends were trimmed by 6 bases and 2 bases, with 11 bases remaining between them.

V and J are TRBV4-3 and TRBJ1-5; D ambiguous. The ends were cut back, 1 base at V and 0 bases at J, with 10 bases in the middle. The CDR3 covers 16 residues. Germline-derived CDR1 and CDR2 are LGHNA and YSLEER. The CDR3 DNA follows: TGCGCCAGCAGCCAAGTTAAGGGCGGTAGCAATCAGCCCCAGCATTTT. Translating gives CASSQVKGGSNQPQHF.

The chain couples TRBV10-3 to TRBJ1-1, with D possibly matching TRBD1 (6 bases). The length of the CDR3 is 14 residues. Germline V gives CDR1 ENHRY, CDR2 SYGVKD. V lost 10 bases, J lost 1 base, and 16 bases lay in between. The CDR3 nucleotides read TGTGCCACAGGAACCGGGACACGGAACACTGAAGCTTTCTTT. It translates to CATGTGTRNTEAFF.

The genes are TRBV13 and TRBJ1-1, with 7 bases matching TRBD1. Trimming at V came to 4 bases and at J to 2 bases, leaving 10 bases not matched to a gene. The CDR3 sequence is 16 residues long. In germline, CDR1 is PRHDT, CDR2 FYEKMQ (reference sequence). CDR3 sequence (DNA): TGTGCCAGCAGCTGGAGGCCGGGACAGATAAACACTGAAGCTTTCTTT. Protein sequence: CASSWRPGQINTEAFF.

This chain uses TRBV5-1 with TRBJ2-7, with D unresolved. The CDR3 spans 15 residues. Germline CDR1 reads SGHRS; CDR2 reads YFSETQ. V was pared by 2 bases and J by 0 bases, with 12 bases between. CDR3 bases: TGCGCCAGCAGCTTAGCAGGCACAAACTCCTACGAGCAGTACTTC. Encoded protein: CASSLAGTNSYEQYF.